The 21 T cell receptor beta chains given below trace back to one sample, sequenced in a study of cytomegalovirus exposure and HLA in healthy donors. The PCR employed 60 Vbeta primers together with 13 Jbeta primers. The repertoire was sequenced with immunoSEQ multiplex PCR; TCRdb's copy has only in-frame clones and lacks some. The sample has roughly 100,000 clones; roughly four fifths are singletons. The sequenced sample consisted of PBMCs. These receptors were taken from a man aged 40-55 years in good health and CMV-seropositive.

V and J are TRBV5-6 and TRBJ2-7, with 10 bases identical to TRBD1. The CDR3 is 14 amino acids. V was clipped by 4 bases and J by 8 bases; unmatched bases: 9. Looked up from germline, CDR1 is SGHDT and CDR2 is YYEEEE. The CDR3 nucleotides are TGTGCCAGCAGCAACCGACAGGGGGCGGTGAAGCAGTACTTC. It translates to CASSNRQGAVKQYF.

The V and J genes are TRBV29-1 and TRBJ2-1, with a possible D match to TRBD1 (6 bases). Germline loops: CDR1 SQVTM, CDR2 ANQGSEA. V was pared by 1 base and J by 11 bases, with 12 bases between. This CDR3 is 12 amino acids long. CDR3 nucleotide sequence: TGCAGCGTTGAAGGGCAGGGGACAAAGCAGTTCTTC. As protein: CSVEGQGTKQFF.

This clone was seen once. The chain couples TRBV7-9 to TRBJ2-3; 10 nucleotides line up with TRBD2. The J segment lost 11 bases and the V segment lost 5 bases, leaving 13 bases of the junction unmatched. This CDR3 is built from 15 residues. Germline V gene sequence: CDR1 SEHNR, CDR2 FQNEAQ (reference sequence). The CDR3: CASSHPGLAEALQYF. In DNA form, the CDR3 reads TGTGCCAGCAGCCATCCAGGACTAGCGGAGGCATTGCAGTATTTT.

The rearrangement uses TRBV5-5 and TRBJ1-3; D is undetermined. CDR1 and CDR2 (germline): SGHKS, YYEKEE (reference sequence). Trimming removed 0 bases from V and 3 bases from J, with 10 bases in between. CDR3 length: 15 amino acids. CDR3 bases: TGTGCCAGCAGCTTGGACGCACAGCTTGGAAACACCATATATTTT. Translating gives CASSLDAQLGNTIYF.

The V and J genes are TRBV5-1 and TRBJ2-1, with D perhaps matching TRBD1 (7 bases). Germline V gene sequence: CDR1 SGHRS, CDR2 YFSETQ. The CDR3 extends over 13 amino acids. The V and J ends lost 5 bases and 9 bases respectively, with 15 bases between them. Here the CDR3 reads CASRIQGGSEQFF. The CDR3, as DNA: TGCGCCAGCAGAATCCAGGGGGGTAGTGAGCAGTTCTTC.

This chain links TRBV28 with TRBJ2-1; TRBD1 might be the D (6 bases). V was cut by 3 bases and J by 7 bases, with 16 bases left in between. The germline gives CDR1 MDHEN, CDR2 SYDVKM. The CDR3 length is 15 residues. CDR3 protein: CASSFAGVAENEQFF. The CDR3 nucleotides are TGTGCCAGCAGTTTTGCAGGGGTTGCGGAAAATGAGCAGTTCTTC.

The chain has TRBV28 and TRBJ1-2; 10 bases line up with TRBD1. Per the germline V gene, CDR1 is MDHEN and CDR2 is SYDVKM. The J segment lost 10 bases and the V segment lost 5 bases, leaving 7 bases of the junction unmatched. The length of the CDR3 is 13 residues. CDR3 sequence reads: CASSPGQGYSYTF. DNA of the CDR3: TGTGCCAGCAGTCCGGGACAGGGGTACTCCTACACCTTC.

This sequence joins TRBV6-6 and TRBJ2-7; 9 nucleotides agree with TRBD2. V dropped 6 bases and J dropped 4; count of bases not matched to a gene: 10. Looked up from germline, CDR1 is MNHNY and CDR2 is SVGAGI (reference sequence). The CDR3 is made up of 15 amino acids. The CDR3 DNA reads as TGTGCCAGCAGATACCTTAGCGGGAGTAAGTACGAGCAGTACTTC. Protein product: CASRYLSGSKYEQYF.

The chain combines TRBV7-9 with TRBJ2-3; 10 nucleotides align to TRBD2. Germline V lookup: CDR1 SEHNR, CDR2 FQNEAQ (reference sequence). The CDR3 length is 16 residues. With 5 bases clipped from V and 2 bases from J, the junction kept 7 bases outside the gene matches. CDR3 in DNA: TGTGCCAGCAGCCGACAAAGCGGGAGGGCCACAGATACGCAGTATTTT. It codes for CASSRQSGRATDTQYF.

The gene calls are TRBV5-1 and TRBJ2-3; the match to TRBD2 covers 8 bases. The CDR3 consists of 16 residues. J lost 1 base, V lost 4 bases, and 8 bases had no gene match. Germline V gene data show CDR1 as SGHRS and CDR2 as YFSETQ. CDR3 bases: TGCGCCAGCAGCCCCCTTAGCGGGGCTGGCACAGATACGCAGTATTTT. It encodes CASSPLSGAGTDTQYF.

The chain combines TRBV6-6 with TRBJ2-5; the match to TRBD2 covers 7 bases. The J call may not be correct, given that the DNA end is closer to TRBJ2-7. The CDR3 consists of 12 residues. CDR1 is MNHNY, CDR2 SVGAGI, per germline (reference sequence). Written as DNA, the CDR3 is TGTGCCAGCACCACTACGGGGGGCGAGCAGTACTTC. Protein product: CASTTTGGEQYF.

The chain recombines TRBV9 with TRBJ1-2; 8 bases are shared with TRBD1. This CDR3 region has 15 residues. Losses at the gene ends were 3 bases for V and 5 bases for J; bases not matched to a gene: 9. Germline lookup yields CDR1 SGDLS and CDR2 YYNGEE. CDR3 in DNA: TGTGCCAGCAGCGACAGGGGGGGGAACTTTTATGGCTACACCTTC. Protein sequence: CASSDRGGNFYGYTF.

As DNA, the CDR3 is TGTGCCAGCAGTGCAGCGGGAGTTTATACCGGGGAGCTGTTTTTT. Encoded protein: CASSAAGVYTGELFF. The rearrangement joins TRBV2 to TRBJ2-2; TRBD2 aligns across 8 bases. The V segment lost 4 bases and the J segment 5 bases; nucleotides outside the gene matches: 6. The CDR3 is made up of 15 amino acids. Germline V gene data show CDR1 as SNHLY and CDR2 as FYNNEI.

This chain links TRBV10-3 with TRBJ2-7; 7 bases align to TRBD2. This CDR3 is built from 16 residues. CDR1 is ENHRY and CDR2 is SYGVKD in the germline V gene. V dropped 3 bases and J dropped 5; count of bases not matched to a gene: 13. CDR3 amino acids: CAISDSAGLRINEQYF. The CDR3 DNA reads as TGTGCCATCAGTGACTCCGCGGGACTACGAATCAACGAGCAGTACTTC.

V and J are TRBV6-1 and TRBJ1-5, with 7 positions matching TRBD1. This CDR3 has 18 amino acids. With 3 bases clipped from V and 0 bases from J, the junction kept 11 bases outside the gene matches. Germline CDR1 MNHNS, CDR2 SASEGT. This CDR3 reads CASSEGSATGASNQPQHF. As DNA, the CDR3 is TGTGCCAGCAGTGAGGGCTCGGCTACAGGGGCTAGCAATCAGCCCCAGCATTTT.

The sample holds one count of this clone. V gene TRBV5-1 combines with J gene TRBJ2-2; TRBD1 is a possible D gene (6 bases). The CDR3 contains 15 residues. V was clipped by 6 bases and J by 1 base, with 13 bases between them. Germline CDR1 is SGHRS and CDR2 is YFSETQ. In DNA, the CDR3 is TGCGCCAGCATAAGGGGGAGCGGGAACACCGGGGAGCTGTTTTTT. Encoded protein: CASIRGSGNTGELFF. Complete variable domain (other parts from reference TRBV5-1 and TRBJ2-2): KAGVTQTPRYLIKTRGQQVTLSCSPISGHRSVSWYQQTPGQGLQFLFEYFSETQRNKGNFPGRFSGRQFSNSRSEMNVSTLELGDSALYLCASIRGSGNTGELFFGEGSRLTVL.

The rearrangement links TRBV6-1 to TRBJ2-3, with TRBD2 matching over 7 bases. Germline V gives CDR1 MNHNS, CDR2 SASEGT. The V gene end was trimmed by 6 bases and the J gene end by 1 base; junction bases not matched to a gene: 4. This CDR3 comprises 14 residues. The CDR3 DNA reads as TGTGCCAGCAGCCTCCGGGGGGGCACAGATACGCAGTATTTT. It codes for CASSLRGGTDTQYF.

The CDR3 loop is CASSRQGASGNTIYF. The CDR3, as DNA: TGTGCCAGCAGCCGACAGGGGGCCTCTGGAAACACCATATATTTT. The chain joins TRBV6-6 to TRBJ1-3; 10 bases agree with TRBD1. Germline assignment: CDR1 MNHNY and CDR2 SVGAGI (reference sequence). The CDR3 spans 15 residues. V was clipped by 6 bases and J by 0 bases; unmatched bases: 2.

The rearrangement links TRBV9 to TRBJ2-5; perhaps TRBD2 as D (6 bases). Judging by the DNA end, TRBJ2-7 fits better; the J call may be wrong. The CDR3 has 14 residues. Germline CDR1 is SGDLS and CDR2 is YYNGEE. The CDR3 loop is CASSVNGLPYEQYF. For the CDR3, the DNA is TGTGCCAGCAGCGTGAATGGACTACCCTACGAGCAGTACTTC.

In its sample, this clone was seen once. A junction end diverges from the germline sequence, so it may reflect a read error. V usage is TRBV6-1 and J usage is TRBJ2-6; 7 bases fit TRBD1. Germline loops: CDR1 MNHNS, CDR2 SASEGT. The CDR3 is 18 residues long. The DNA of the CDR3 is TGTGCCAGCAGTGTAAGAGGGGGCGACTTCTCTGGGGCCAACGGCCTGACTTTC. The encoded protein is CASSVRGGDFSGANGLTF.

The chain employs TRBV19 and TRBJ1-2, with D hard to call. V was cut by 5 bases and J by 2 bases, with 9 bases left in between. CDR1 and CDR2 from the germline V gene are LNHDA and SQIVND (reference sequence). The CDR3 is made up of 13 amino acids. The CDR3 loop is CASSLRENYGYTF. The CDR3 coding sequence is TGTGCCAGTAGTTTAAGGGAGAACTATGGCTACACCTTC.